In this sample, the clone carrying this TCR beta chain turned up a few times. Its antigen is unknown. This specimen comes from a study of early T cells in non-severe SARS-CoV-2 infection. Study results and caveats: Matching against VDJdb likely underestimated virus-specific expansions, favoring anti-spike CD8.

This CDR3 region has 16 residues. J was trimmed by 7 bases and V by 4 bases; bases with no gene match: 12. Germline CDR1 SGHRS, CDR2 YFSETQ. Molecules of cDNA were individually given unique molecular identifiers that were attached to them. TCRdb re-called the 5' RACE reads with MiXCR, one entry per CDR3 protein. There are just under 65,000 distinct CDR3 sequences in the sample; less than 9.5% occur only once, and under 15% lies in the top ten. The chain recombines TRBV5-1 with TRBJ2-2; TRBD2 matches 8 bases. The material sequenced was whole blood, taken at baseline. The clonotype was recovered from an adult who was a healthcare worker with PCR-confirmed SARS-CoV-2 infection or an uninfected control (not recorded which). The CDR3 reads CASSPEGGRRSGELFF. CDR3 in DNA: TGCGCCAGCAGCCCCGAAGGCGGGAGGCGGAGCGGGGAGCTGTTTTTT.